Detailed here is one T cell receptor beta chain. Antigen unknown. Only in-frame clones appear in the TCRdb table, and some are missing; sequencing was by immunoSEQ multiplex PCR. This sample has some 140,000 clones, with under 95% found just once. This sample was included in a study of T cell responses to AZD1222 COVID-19 vaccine. General study findings and limits: The donor group comprised mostly white British people and more females; the analysis possibly underestimated clonal diversity. Just 5 to 7 people given AZD1222 tested seropositive at baseline.

Germline trimming cut 8 bases from V and 7 bases from J; bases unmatched to any gene: 11. This CDR3 is built from 13 residues. The V gene's germline CDR1 is SGHRS and CDR2 YFSETQ. This TCR was sampled from an adult in good health. The genes are TRBV5-1 and TRBJ1-2; 7 positions agree with TRBD1. The sequenced sample was peripheral blood, obtained on day 0 of AZD1222 vaccination. The CDR3 region has the DNA TGCGCCAGTCGAACCGACAGGGAGGGTGGCTACACCTTC. It encodes CASRTDREGGYTF.